These 32 T cell receptor beta chains were all obtained from the same sample, sequenced in a study of cytomegalovirus exposure and HLA in healthy donors. It was with 60 Vbeta and 13 Jbeta primers that the PCR ran. Produced via immunoSEQ multiplex PCR; TCRdb's table is partial and in-frame only. Of 100,000 to 150,000 clones in the sample, roughly 80% were seen once. Sequenced sample: PBMCs. The receptors derive from a man younger than 30 in good health and CMV-seropositive.

The chain uses TRBV6-5 and TRBJ2-3, with D maybe TRBD2 (6 bases). Trimming stripped 5 bases from V and 3 bases from J, with 12 bases between. Germline V gene lookup returns CDR1 MNHEY and CDR2 SVGAGI. The CDR3 extends over 14 amino acids. The CDR3 sequence: CASSPGGWTDTQYF. CDR3 DNA: TGTGCCAGCAGTCCCGGGGGTTGGACAGATACGCAGTATTTT.

The chain has TRBV2 and TRBJ1-4; 9 bases agree with TRBD1. The CDR3 totals 14 residues. The ends lost 6 bases at V and 7 bases at J; junction bases unmatched: 6. The germline V gene has CDR1 SNHLY and CDR2 FYNNEI. CDR3 DNA: TGTGCCAGCAGGGCCACAGGGGGCGTTGAAAAACTGTTTTTT. Protein: CASRATGGVEKLFF.

The chain couples TRBV7-9 to TRBJ2-7; 10 bases agree with TRBD1. The V and J ends lost 5 bases and 6 bases, in that order; junction bases with no gene match: 4. Per germline, CDR1 SEHNR and CDR2 FQNEAQ (reference sequence). CDR3 length equals 13 residues. As DNA, the CDR3 is TGTGCCAGCAGCCTGACAGGGGGCGGCGAGCAGTACTTC. It translates to CASSLTGGGEQYF.

The chain carries TRBV30 and TRBJ2-1, with D perhaps TRBD2 (5 bases). V lost 0 bases and J lost 5, with 20 bases in between. Germline values: CDR1 GTSNPN, CDR2 SVGIG (reference sequence). The CDR3 sequence is 17 residues long. As DNA, the CDR3 is TGTGCCTGGAGTGTCTCTAGCTGGGCGGCCATGGACAATGAGCAGTTCTTC. This sequence encodes CAWSVSSWAAMDNEQFF. The full variable domain, its missing parts supplied by reference TRBV30 and TRBJ2-1, is SQTIHQWPATLVQPVGSPLSLECTVEGTSNPNLYWYRQAAGRGLQLLFYSVGIGQISSEVPQNLSASRPQDRQFILSSKKLLLSDSGFYLCAWSVSSWAAMDNEQFFGPGTRLTVL.

The chain couples TRBV5-6 to TRBJ2-2, with D possibly TRBD1 on 6 matching bases. CDR3 length: 13 amino acids. Per germline, CDR1 SGHDT and CDR2 YYEEEE. Trimming removed 2 bases from V and 6 bases from J, with 8 bases in between. The CDR3 reads CASSFRGPGELFF. For the CDR3, the DNA is TGTGCCAGCAGCTTCAGGGGCCCCGGGGAGCTGTTTTTT.

This clone was counted between two and nine times. V usage is TRBV9 and J usage is TRBJ1-5; 7 bases map to TRBD1. V shed 2 bases and J 7 bases; nucleotides not matched to a gene: 9. The V gene's germline CDR1 is SGDLS and CDR2 YYNGEE. This CDR3 contains 15 residues. Here the CDR3 reads CASSVGQAFGQPQHF. Written as DNA, the CDR3 is TGTGCCAGCAGCGTTGGACAGGCGTTCGGACAGCCCCAGCATTTT.

This chain joins TRBV5-4 and TRBJ2-7; D is unclear. The CDR3 totals 11 residues. The ends were cut back, 1 base at V and 7 bases at J, with 6 bases in the middle. Germline V lookup: CDR1 SGHNT, CDR2 YYREEE (reference sequence). The DNA of the CDR3 is TGTGCCAGCAGCTTGAGCAGGGAGCAGTACTTC. As protein: CASSLSREQYF.

The chain carries TRBV5-6 and TRBJ2-1; D is possibly TRBD2 (6 bases). V was pared by 4 bases and J by 4 bases, with 15 bases between. This CDR3 is built from 15 residues. CDR1 is SGHDT and CDR2 is YYEEEE in the germline V gene. This CDR3 is CASSLGRREYNEQFF. CDR3 bases: TGTGCCAGCAGCCTGGGGCGGCGGGAATACAATGAGCAGTTCTTC. The complete variable domain, with remaining parts taken from reference TRBV5-6 and TRBJ2-1, reads DAGVTQSPTHLIKTRGQQVTLRCSPKSGHDTVSWYQQALGQGPQFIFQYYEEEERQRGNFPDRFSGHQFPNYSSELNVNALLLGDSALYLCASSLGRREYNEQFFGPGTRLTVL.

This chain uses TRBV7-2 with TRBJ2-1; possible D gene TRBD1, 6 bases. The CDR3 covers 14 residues. Trimming pared 6 bases from V and 4 bases from J, leaving 13 bases between. The germline gives CDR1 SGHTA, CDR2 FQGNSA. The CDR3 DNA sequence: TGTGCCAGCAGATGGACAGAAGAATACAATGAGCAGTTCTTC. Its translation: CASRWTEEYNEQFF.

This clone was seen a handful of times. The CDR3 reads CASSVDSGSADTQYF. DNA for the CDR3: TGTGCCAGCAGCGTAGACAGTGGTTCGGCAGATACGCAGTATTTT. The chain has TRBV9 and TRBJ2-3; D is ambiguous. The CDR3 contains 15 residues. Trimming shortened V by 0 bases and J by 4 bases, and 12 bases separated the two germline ends. Germline CDR1 and CDR2: SGDLS and YYNGEE. The variable domain in full, with the rest retrieved from reference TRBV9 and TRBJ2-3, is DSGVTQTPKHLITATGQRVTLRCSPRSGDLSVYWYQQSLDQGLQFLIQYYNGEERAKGNILERFSAQQFPDLHSELNLSSLELGDSALYFCASSVDSGSADTQYFGPGTRLTVL.

The V and J genes are TRBV9 and TRBJ1-2, with D unresolved. CDR1 and CDR2 from the germline V gene are SGDLS and YYNGEE. The V gene lost 0 bases and the J gene lost 3 bases, with 9 bases spanning the gap. The CDR3 totals 14 residues. The CDR3 region has the DNA TGTGCCAGCAGCGTAGACCTGGGCGACTATGGCTACACCTTC. The encoded protein is CASSVDLGDYGYTF.

V and J are TRBV11-2 and TRBJ1-6; maybe TRBD1 (6 bases). Germline V lookup: CDR1 SGHAT, CDR2 FQNNGV. The CDR3 sequence is 16 residues long. V lost 0 bases, J lost 9 bases, and 15 bases lay in between. This CDR3 is CASSLDVDRLRSPLHF. DNA of the CDR3: TGTGCCAGCAGCTTAGATGTTGACAGGCTGCGTTCACCCCTCCACTTT. Complete variable domain (other parts from reference TRBV11-2 and TRBJ1-6): EAGVAQSPRYKIIEKRQSVAFWCNPISGHATLYWYQQILGQGPKLLIQFQNNGVVDDSQLPKDRFSAERLKGVDSTLKIQPAKLEDSAVYLCASSLDVDRLRSPLHFGNGTRLTVT.

This chain uses TRBV5-4 with TRBJ1-2, with 9 bases identical to TRBD1. This CDR3 comprises 18 residues. V lost 4 bases, J lost 6 bases, and 19 bases stayed unmatched. Germline lookup yields CDR1 SGHNT and CDR2 YYREEE (reference sequence). The CDR3 region has the DNA TGTGCCAGCAGCGAAAGGGACAGGGAGTACACTCTCGCCGATGGCTACACCTTC. Protein product: CASSERDREYTLADGYTF.

The chain is built from TRBV19 and TRBJ1-2; D unresolved. The V and J ends lost 3 bases and 7 bases respectively, with 18 bases between them. The CDR3 length is 15 residues. Looked up from germline, CDR1 is LNHDA and CDR2 is SQIVND (reference sequence). The CDR3 DNA reads TGTGCCAGTAGTATCGGACTTTTAAATTCGCGTGGCTACACCTTC. This gives the protein CASSIGLLNSRGYTF.

This rearrangement joins TRBV30 to TRBJ2-5, with TRBD2 matching over 10 bases. V was clipped by 6 bases and J by 0 bases; unmatched bases: 4. CDR3 length: 14 amino acids. Germline V gene lookup returns CDR1 GTSNPN and CDR2 SVGIG (reference sequence). The CDR3 sequence is CACASGGYQETQYF. CDR3 coding DNA: TGTGCCTGCGCTAGCGGGGGATACCAAGAGACCCAGTACTTC.

The chain carries TRBV5-1 and TRBJ2-1; possibly TRBD2 for D (7 bases). CDR3 size: 13 residues. The germline gives CDR1 SGHRS, CDR2 YFSETQ. Trimming pared 4 bases from V and 12 bases from J, leaving 17 bases between. CDR3 sequence (DNA): TGCGCCAGCAGCGGGATAACAGGGAGGGGGCAGTTCTTC. Protein sequence: CASSGITGRGQFF.

This chain uses TRBV21-1 with TRBJ2-1; the table's TRBD2 call for D was not verified on the DNA. TRBV21-1 is given as a pseudogene. The CDR3 length is 18 residues. CDR3 nucleotide sequence: TGTGCCAGCAGCAAAGGGGGACTAGCGGGAAAAATTGGCAATGAGCAGTTCTTC. Its translation is CASSKGGLAGKIGNEQFF.

This clone was seen a single time. The chain joins TRBV5-1 to TRBJ2-3; perhaps TRBD1 as D (6 bases). Germline assignment: CDR1 SGHRS and CDR2 YFSETQ. The CDR3 sequence is 15 residues long. Trimming removed 0 bases from V and 3 bases from J, with 11 bases in between. CDR3 DNA sequence: TGCGCCAGCAGCTTGGCAACAGGGTTTACAGATACGCAGTATTTT. This codes for CASSLATGFTDTQYF.

The genes are TRBV5-1 and TRBJ2-5; D unresolved. CDR1 and CDR2 (germline): SGHRS, YFSETQ. Trimming removed 4 bases at V and 2 bases at J, with 12 bases between. There are 14 residues in the CDR3. DNA of the CDR3: TGCGCCAGCAGCCCGATTAAAACACAAGAGACCCAGTACTTC. Residues: CASSPIKTQETQYF.

The chain joins TRBV7-2 to TRBJ2-7, with D perhaps matching TRBD1 (5 bases). V was pared by 3 bases and J by 2 bases, with 14 bases between. This CDR3 has 15 amino acids. The V gene's germline CDR1 is SGHTA and CDR2 FQGNSA. For the CDR3, the DNA is TGTGCCAGCAGCTTCCGGCAGGGCGGAACCTACGAGCAGTACTTC. Residues: CASSFRQGGTYEQYF.

The chain carries TRBV6-5 and TRBJ2-1; TRBD1 might be the D (6 bases). The ends were cut back, 4 bases at V and 2 bases at J, with 6 bases in the middle. Per germline, CDR1 MNHEY and CDR2 SVGAGI. The CDR3 totals 13 residues. CDR3 region: CASSSGAYNEQFF. The CDR3 nucleotides read TGTGCCAGCAGTTCAGGGGCCTACAATGAGCAGTTCTTC.

V and J are TRBV9 and TRBJ2-7; D is ambiguous. This CDR3 is built from 14 residues. CDR1 and CDR2 (germline): SGDLS, YYNGEE. Trimming cost V 0 bases and J 0 bases, with 7 bases left between them. The CDR3 DNA is TGTGCCAGCAGCGTAGGGCAGGCCTCCTACGAGCAGTACTTC. Translating it yields CASSVGQASYEQYF.

The chain links TRBV29-1 to TRBJ2-2; 8 bases map to TRBD1. Germline CDR1 reads SQVTM; CDR2 reads ANQGSEA. The CDR3 contains 14 residues. With 7 bases clipped from V and 5 bases from J, the junction kept 9 bases outside the gene matches. For the CDR3, the DNA is TGCAGCGCCTGGACAGGGAGTAATACCGGGGAGCTGTTTTTT. It encodes CSAWTGSNTGELFF.

The chain is built from TRBV9 and TRBJ2-2; 8 bases agree with TRBD1. The trim removed 5 bases at V and 4 bases at J, leaving 4 bases unmatched. The length of the CDR3 is 14 residues. The germline CDR1 and CDR2 sequences are SGDLS and YYNGEE. The CDR3 protein is CASRGDRLTGELFF. The CDR3 DNA sequence: TGTGCCAGCAGGGGGGACAGGCTCACCGGGGAGCTGTTTTTT. Using reference TRBV9 and TRBJ2-2 for the parts outside the CDR3, the full variable domain is DSGVTQTPKHLITATGQRVTLRCSPRSGDLSVYWYQQSLDQGLQFLIQYYNGEERAKGNILERFSAQQFPDLHSELNLSSLELGDSALYFCASRGDRLTGELFFGEGSRLTVL.

The chain employs TRBV18 and TRBJ1-1; 9 bases agree with TRBD1. This CDR3 has 14 residues. V lost 5 bases to trimming and J lost 1 base; unmatched junction nucleotides: 2. Germline V gene lookup returns CDR1 KGHSH and CDR2 LQKENI. This chain's CDR3 is CASSEGQGNTEAFF. Written as DNA, the CDR3 is TGTGCCAGCTCAGAGGGACAGGGGAACACTGAAGCTTTCTTT.

This chain connects TRBV6-1 to TRBJ1-5; D gene uncertain. V lost 4 bases to trimming and J lost 2 bases, with 9 bases between them. Germline V CDR1 and CDR2: MNHNS, SASEGT. The CDR3 has 14 residues. The DNA of the CDR3 is TGTGCCAGCAGTGTGGCAAAAGGCAATCAGCCCCAGCATTTT. Protein: CASSVAKGNQPQHF.

CDR3 sequence reads: CASSRGQGYQPQHF. The CDR3 coding sequence is TGTGCCAGCAGCCGCGGACAGGGGTACCAGCCCCAGCATTTT. The genes are TRBV9 and TRBJ1-5; 9 bases map to TRBD1. This CDR3 region has 14 residues. Trimming cost V 4 bases and J 7 bases; bases outside gene matches: 6. The germline CDR1 and CDR2 sequences are SGDLS and YYNGEE.

The rearrangement joins TRBV18 to TRBJ1-5; perhaps TRBD1 as D (5 bases). Germline CDR1 is KGHSH and CDR2 is LQKENI. Trimming removed 2 bases from V and 6 bases from J, with 17 bases in between. This CDR3 region has 16 residues. CDR3 in amino acids: CASSPEGRRGTQPQHF. The CDR3 DNA reads TGTGCCAGCTCACCAGAGGGGCGGCGGGGTACTCAGCCCCAGCATTTT.

This clone was seen only once. This rearrangement joins TRBV27 to TRBJ1-1; D not certain. Germline lookup yields CDR1 MNHEY and CDR2 SMNVEV (reference sequence). V was trimmed by 3 bases and J by 3 bases, leaving 8 bases between them. This CDR3 has 13 amino acids. DNA for the CDR3: TGTGCCAGCAGTTTTGCGGCGGACACTGAAGCTTTCTTT. Protein: CASSFAADTEAFF.

This clone was detected a few times. V is TRBV6-6 and J is TRBJ1-4, with TRBD1 identical over 8 bases. The CDR3 sequence is 13 residues long. In germline, CDR1 is MNHNY, CDR2 SVGAGI (reference sequence). V gave up 10 bases and J gave up 7 bases; unmatched junction bases: 8. The CDR3 DNA follows: TGTGCCACTCAACAGGGGGACGGTGAAAAACTGTTTTTT. This codes for CATQQGDGEKLFF.

The V call is TRBV15, the J call TRBJ1-2; TRBD1 might be the D (6 bases). The germline V gene encodes CDR1 LNHNV and CDR2 YYDKDF (reference sequence). CDR3 size: 19 residues. The V end lost 0 bases, the J end lost 5 bases, and 25 bases lay between the germline ends. In nucleotides, the CDR3 is TGTGCCACCAGCAGAGATCTTGTTCGCTCATTCACTACAGGGTATGGCTACACCTTC. Translated: CATSRDLVRSFTTGYGYTF.

This clone was counted only a few times. V and J are TRBV19 and TRBJ2-7; no clear D gene. The CDR3 loop spans 14 amino acids. The germline V gene encodes CDR1 LNHDA and CDR2 SQIVND (reference sequence). With 2 bases removed from V and 2 bases from J, the gap between germline ends came to 10 bases. The CDR3 DNA sequence: TGTGCCAGTAGTATACGAGGTCAGACCTACGAGCAGTACTTC. Amino acids: CASSIRGQTYEQYF.